This T cell receptor (beta chain) came from a study of PD-1 blockade in classical Hodgkin lymphoma. Relapse was seen in all patients after autologous stem cell transplantation, and brentuximab vedotin exposure was variable. The CDR3 is 13 amino acids. The ends were cut back, 3 bases at V and 10 bases at J, with 13 bases in the middle. In germline, CDR1 is LNHDA, CDR2 SQIVND (reference sequence). Sequenced by immunoSEQ multiplex PCR; TCRdb stores in-frame clones only, minus some. The sample carries tens of thousands of clones, 70% recorded once. The sequence came from a human donor with classical Hodgkin lymphoma. This specimen was peripheral blood mononuclear cells (PBMCs), taken before the second cycle of nivolumab. V usage is TRBV19 and J usage is TRBJ1-3; no firm D call. CDR3 DNA sequence: TGTGCCAGTAGTATCTTGGCCGGGCGGACCATATATTTT. Translation gives CASSILAGRTIYF. The full variable domain, with the rest looked up from reference TRBV19 and TRBJ1-3, is DGGITQSPKYLFRKEGQNVTLSCEQNLNHDAMYWYRQDPGQGLRLIYYSQIVNDFQKGDIAEGYSVSREKKESFPLTVTSAQKNPTAFYLCASSILAGRTIYFGEGSWLTVV.